This T cell receptor beta chain was recorded in a study of cytomegalovirus exposure and HLA in healthy donors. Vbeta (60) and Jbeta (13) primers were used in the PCR. Clones were read by immunoSEQ multiplex PCR, and TCRdb kept only the in-frame ones, dropping some. Among tens of thousands of clones listed, roughly 70% were seen once. The specimen sequenced was PBMCs. This sequence originates from a woman aged 45-65 years in good health and CMV-seropositive.

The chain's CDR3 is CASSAGENSPLHF. CDR3 bases: TGCGCCAGCAGTGCGGGAGAGAATTCACCCCTCCACTTT. The chain employs TRBV5-1 and TRBJ1-6; no clear D. This CDR3 region has 13 residues. Germline assignment: CDR1 SGHRS and CDR2 YFSETQ. The ends were cut back, 5 bases at V and 7 bases at J, with 10 bases in the middle.